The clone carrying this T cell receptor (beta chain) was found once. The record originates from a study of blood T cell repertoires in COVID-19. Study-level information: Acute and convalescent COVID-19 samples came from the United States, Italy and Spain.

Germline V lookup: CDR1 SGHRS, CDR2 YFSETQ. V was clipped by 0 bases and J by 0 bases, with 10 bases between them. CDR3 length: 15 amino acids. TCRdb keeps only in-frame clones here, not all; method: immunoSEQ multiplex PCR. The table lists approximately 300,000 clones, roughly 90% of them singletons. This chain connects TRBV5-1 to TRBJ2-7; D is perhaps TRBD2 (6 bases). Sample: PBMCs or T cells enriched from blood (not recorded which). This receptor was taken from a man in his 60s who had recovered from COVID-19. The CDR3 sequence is CASSLAGLPSYEQYF. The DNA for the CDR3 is TGCGCCAGCAGCTTGGCGGGACTCCCCTCCTACGAGCAGTACTTC.